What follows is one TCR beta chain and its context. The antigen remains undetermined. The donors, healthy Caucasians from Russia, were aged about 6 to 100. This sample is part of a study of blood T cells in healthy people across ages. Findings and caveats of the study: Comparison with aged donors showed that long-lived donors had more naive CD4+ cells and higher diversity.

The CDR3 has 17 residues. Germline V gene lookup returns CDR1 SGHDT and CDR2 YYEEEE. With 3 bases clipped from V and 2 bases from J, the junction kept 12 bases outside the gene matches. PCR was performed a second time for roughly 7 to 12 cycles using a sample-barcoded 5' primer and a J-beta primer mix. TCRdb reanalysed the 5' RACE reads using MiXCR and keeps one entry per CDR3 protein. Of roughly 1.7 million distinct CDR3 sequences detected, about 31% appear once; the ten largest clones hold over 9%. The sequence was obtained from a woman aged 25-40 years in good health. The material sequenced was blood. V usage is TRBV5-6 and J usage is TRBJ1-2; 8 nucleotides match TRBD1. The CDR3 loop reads CASSSGTGDPRNYGYTF. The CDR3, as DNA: TGTGCCAGCAGCTCTGGGACAGGCGATCCCCGCAACTATGGCTACACCTTC. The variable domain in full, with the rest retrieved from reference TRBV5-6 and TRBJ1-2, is DAGVTQSPTHLIKTRGQQVTLRCSPKSGHDTVSWYQQALGQGPQFIFQYYEEEERQRGNFPDRFSGHQFPNYSSELNVNALLLGDSALYLCASSSGTGDPRNYGYTFGSGTRLTVV.